Each of the 7 T cell receptor beta chains below was sequenced from the same sample in a study of cytomegalovirus exposure and HLA in healthy donors. The assay was immunoSEQ multiplex PCR, and TCRdb's table has in-frame clones only and misses some. The sample shows some 200,000 clones, around 81% of them seen only once. Sequencing input: PBMCs. These receptor sequences come from a woman between 18 and 29 years old in good health and CMV-seropositive.

This clone was picked up one time. The chain has TRBV7-3 and TRBJ1-2; D is unclear. Trimming left V 3 bases short and J 1 base short, with 12 bases between. Per the germline V gene, CDR1 is SGHTA and CDR2 is FQGTGA. This CDR3 has 15 residues. The CDR3 sequence is CASSLHSSLNYGYTF. The CDR3 DNA follows: TGTGCCAGCAGCTTGCACTCTTCCCTTAACTATGGCTACACCTTC.

The rearrangement links TRBV5-1 to TRBJ2-7, with a possible D match to TRBD1 (6 bases). V lost 4 bases and J lost 2, with 16 bases in between. The CDR3 totals 15 residues. Per the germline V gene, CDR1 is SGHRS and CDR2 is YFSETQ. CDR3 protein: CASSETGQLPYEQYF. CDR3 in DNA: TGCGCCAGCAGCGAAACTGGACAGCTCCCCTACGAGCAGTACTTC.

The chain couples TRBV30 to TRBJ2-3; a possible D gene is TRBD1 (6 bases). Germline loops: CDR1 GTSNPN, CDR2 SVGIG (reference sequence). The CDR3 totals 16 residues. Between the trimmed V and J ends, which lost 0 bases and 2 bases, there was a span of 15 bases. Written as DNA, the CDR3 is TGTGCCTGGAGTGTAATTAGGGGGAGCCCCACAGATACGCAGTATTTT. Translating gives CAWSVIRGSPTDTQYF.

The rearrangement joins TRBV19 to TRBJ2-1, with 10 bases identical to TRBD2. The CDR3 totals 16 residues. Unmatched junction bases numbered 6, after V lost 2 bases and J lost 5 bases. Germline assignment: CDR1 LNHDA and CDR2 SQIVND (reference sequence). CDR3: CASSIPAGGPHNEQFF. The CDR3 coding sequence is TGTGCCAGTAGTATACCAGCGGGGGGGCCCCACAATGAGCAGTTCTTC.

The gene calls are TRBV11-2 and TRBJ2-2; perhaps TRBD1 as D (5 bases). Germline-derived CDR1 and CDR2 are SGHAT and FQNNGV. With 3 bases removed from V and 4 bases from J, the gap between germline ends came to 12 bases. The CDR3 sequence is 15 residues long. CDR3 sequence reads: CASSFQGIGTGELFF. The CDR3 nucleotides are TGTGCCAGCAGCTTTCAGGGCATAGGCACCGGGGAGCTGTTTTTT. Variable domain in full (rest from reference TRBV11-2 and TRBJ2-2): EAGVAQSPRYKIIEKRQSVAFWCNPISGHATLYWYQQILGQGPKLLIQFQNNGVVDDSQLPKDRFSAERLKGVDSTLKIQPAKLEDSAVYLCASSFQGIGTGELFFGEGSRLTVL.

This chain links TRBV29-1 with TRBJ2-7; 7 bases are shared with TRBD2. CDR3 size: 11 residues. The germline V gene has CDR1 SQVTM and CDR2 ANQGSEA. The V segment lost 7 bases and the J segment 5 bases; nucleotides outside the gene matches: 5. This CDR3 is CSAKLAHEQYF. Here the CDR3 DNA reads TGCAGCGCCAAACTAGCGCACGAGCAGTACTTC.

This clone was counted between two and nine times. CDR3 sequence: CASSLRGTNEKLFF. In DNA form, the CDR3 reads TGTGCCAGCAGCTTACGGGGGACTAATGAAAAACTGTTTTTT. The chain is built from TRBV11-2 and TRBJ1-4; D may be TRBD1 (5 bases). The germline gives CDR1 SGHAT, CDR2 FQNNGV. The CDR3 is made up of 14 amino acids. Trimming stripped 2 bases from V and 2 bases from J, with 6 bases between.